This record covers a single TCR beta chain. Its antigen remains undetermined. No base-level quality is on record; no much larger clone is a single base apart. The 39 donors, aged about 6 to 95 years, were systemically healthy Caucasian individuals from Russia. Approximately 9 milliliters of peripheral blood were collected from each donor into EDTA-treated Vacutainer tubes. Ficoll-Paque density-gradient centrifugation was used to isolate PBMCs, with at least 7 million obtained per sample. Trizol reagent was used to extract total RNA from the PBMCs, yielding at least 5.5 micrograms per sample. Naive CD45RAhigh/CD27high T cell percentages were measured by flow cytometry on a PBMC aliquot from every donor. Libraries were constructed by 5' RACE. Reads for this sample came from an Illumina HiSeq 2500. A second roughly 7 to 11 cycle PCR used a sample-barcoded 5' primer and a J-beta primer mix. Each TCR beta cDNA molecule received a unique molecular identifier from a template-switch 5' adaptor carrying 12 random nucleotides. At least 3 million CDR3-containing paired-end reads were obtained from each sample. All of the RNA was converted into first-strand cDNA using the Mint cDNA synthesis kit, with a TRBC-specific oligonucleotide serving as the primer. All cDNA was treated with uracil-DNA glycosylase and then went through a first 18-cycle PCR with the universal primers M1SS and BC2_uni_R. The source study handled its data this way. Each sample was normalized by randomly selecting 1 million high-quality reads, each carrying a distinct molecular identifier. Reads with shared molecular identifiers were discarded instead of being binned into consensus sequences. MiTCR, with a Q25 quality threshold and the strictest error-elimination algorithm, was used for CDR3 identification, clonotype clustering and error correction. Lower-bound total TCR beta diversity was estimated with a nonparametric unseen species model using Euler transformation. TCRdb took the public reads, trimmed them with fastp at Q25, ran MiXCR for clone calling and kept in-frame beta chains. Duplicate CDR3 protein sequences are folded into a single record with the most common DNA and genes. The V and J calls come from TCRdb's annotation, not from the publication. This sample holds 1.2 million to 1.5 million distinct CDR3 sequences; approximately 60% were observed only once. The top ten constitute roughly 6.3% of the sample.

This sample stems from a study of blood T cells in healthy people across ages (dated by TCRdb to the mid-2010s). Turning to the overall study: In model experiments, roughly one uniquely barcoded TCR beta cDNA molecule per two T cells was captured by template switching. The study measured age-related changes in TCR beta repertoire diversity using deep sequencing normalized with unique cDNA molecular identifiers. The donors were split into four age groups: young (average 16 years), middle-aged (about 40), aged (over 55) and long-lived (approximately 80). To avoid experimental bias, donors of different ages were randomly spread across the sequencing lanes. The study analyzed two additional independent replicas of 1 million unique cDNA reads from the same blood draw for two donors, one aged 18 to 29 and one aged 80 or older. Results and caveats for the whole study, not just this receptor: Observed TCR beta diversity correlated strongly with the percentage of naive T cells measured by flow cytometry. Total diversity estimates from one million sequenced T cells were considered lower bounds and underestimates. Compared with the aged group, more naive CD4+ T cells, fewer expanded clones and increased TCR diversity were shown by the long-lived group, suggesting age selection. As age increased, observed TCR beta diversity per million T cells dropped in a roughly linear way, and a significant reduction was already evident by age 40. Donor CMV infection status was unknown, potentially confounding age-related changes in expanded clonotypes. Because profiling used bulk unsorted PBMCs, naive and antigen-experienced compartments could not be compared conclusively.

The germline V gene (reference sequence) provides CDR1 SEHNR and CDR2 FQNEAQ. V loses 5 bases, J loses 6 bases, and the germline ends lie 12 bases apart. The cysteine opens and the phenylalanine closes a CDR3 of 13 amino acids. CDR3 DNA is the only sequence kept; it has 39 bases, read in frame from the first base. The TCR was taken from a man aged 18 to 35 in good health. Input material: blood. The rearrangement joined TRBV7-9 to TRBJ2-3, and the D gene may be TRBD2, 5 bases matching. The CDR3 loop reads CASSQPGSDTQYF. The DNA sequence reads TGTGCCAGCAGCCAGCCGGGGTCGGATACGCAGTATTTT.